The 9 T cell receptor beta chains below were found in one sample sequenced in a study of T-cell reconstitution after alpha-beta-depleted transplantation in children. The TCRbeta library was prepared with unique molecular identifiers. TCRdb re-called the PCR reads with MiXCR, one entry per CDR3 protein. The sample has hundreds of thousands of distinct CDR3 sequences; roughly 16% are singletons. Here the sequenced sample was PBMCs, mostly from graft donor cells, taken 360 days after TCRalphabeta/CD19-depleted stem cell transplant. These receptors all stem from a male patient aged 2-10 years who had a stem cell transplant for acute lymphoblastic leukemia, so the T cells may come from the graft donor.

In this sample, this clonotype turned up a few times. The CDR3 reads CASSQESRGAYEQYF. The CDR3 nucleotides are TGCGCCAGCAGCCAAGAATCCAGGGGCGCCTACGAGCAGTACTTC. The chain combines TRBV4-3 with TRBJ2-7; maybe TRBD1 (6 bases). The CDR3 has 15 residues. The ends were cut back, 0 bases at V and 2 bases at J, with 11 bases in the middle. In germline, CDR1 is LGHNA, CDR2 YSLEER.

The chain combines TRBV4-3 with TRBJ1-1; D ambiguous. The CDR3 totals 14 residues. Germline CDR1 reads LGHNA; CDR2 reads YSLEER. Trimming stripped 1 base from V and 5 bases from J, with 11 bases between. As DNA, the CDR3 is TGCGCCAGCAGCCAAGCATCAGTGGGGACTGAAGCTTTCTTT. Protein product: CASSQASVGTEAFF.

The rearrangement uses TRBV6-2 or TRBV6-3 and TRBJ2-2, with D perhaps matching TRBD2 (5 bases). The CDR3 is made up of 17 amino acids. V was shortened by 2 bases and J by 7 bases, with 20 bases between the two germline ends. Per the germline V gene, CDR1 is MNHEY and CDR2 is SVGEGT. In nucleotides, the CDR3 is TGTGCCAGCAGTTACCCCCGGCAGGAGGTAGTGGGCGGGGAGCTGTTTTTT. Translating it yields CASSYPRQEVVGGELFF.

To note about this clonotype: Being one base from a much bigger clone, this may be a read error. The CDR3 loop is CASSSDRNQPQHF. CDR3 bases: TGCGCCAGCAGCTCGGACAGGAATCAGCCCCAGCATTTT. The rearrangement joins TRBV5-1 to TRBJ1-5; 7 bases match TRBD1. This CDR3 comprises 13 residues. The V gene end was trimmed by 3 bases and the J gene end by 4 bases; junction bases not matched to a gene: 1. In germline, CDR1 is SGHRS, CDR2 YFSETQ.

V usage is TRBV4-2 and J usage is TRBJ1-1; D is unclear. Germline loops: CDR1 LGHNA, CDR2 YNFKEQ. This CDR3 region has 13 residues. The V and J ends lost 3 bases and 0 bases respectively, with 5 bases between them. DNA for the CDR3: TGTGCCAGCAGCCACCTTGTGAACACTGAAGCTTTCTTT. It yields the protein CASSHLVNTEAFF.

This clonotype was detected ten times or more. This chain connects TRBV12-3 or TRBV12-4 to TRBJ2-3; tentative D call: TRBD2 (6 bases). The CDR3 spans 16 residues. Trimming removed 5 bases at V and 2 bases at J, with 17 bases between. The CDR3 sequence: CASSPQGGGHTDTQYF. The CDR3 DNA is TGTGCCAGCAGTCCCCAGGGAGGAGGGCACACAGATACGCAGTATTTT.

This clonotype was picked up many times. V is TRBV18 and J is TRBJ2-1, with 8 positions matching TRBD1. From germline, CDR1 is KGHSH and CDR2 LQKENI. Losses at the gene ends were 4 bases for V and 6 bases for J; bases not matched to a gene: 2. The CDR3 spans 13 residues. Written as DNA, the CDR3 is TGTGCCAGCTCACGGACAGGGTTCAATGAGCAGTTCTTC. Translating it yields CASSRTGFNEQFF.

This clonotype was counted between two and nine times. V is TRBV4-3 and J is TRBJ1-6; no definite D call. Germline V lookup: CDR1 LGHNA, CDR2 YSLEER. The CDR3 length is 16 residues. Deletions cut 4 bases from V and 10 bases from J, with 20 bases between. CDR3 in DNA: TGCGCCAGCAGCCCTTGGTCCAAGACGACGGGATCACCCCTCCACTTT. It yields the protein CASSPWSKTTGSPLHF.

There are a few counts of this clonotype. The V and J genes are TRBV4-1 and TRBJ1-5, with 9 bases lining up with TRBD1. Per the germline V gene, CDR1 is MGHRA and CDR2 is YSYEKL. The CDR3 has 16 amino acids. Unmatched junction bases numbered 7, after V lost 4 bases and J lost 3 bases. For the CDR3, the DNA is TGCGCCAGCAGCCCCGGACAGGGGAGTTTCAATCAGCCCCAGCATTTT. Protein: CASSPGQGSFNQPQHF.